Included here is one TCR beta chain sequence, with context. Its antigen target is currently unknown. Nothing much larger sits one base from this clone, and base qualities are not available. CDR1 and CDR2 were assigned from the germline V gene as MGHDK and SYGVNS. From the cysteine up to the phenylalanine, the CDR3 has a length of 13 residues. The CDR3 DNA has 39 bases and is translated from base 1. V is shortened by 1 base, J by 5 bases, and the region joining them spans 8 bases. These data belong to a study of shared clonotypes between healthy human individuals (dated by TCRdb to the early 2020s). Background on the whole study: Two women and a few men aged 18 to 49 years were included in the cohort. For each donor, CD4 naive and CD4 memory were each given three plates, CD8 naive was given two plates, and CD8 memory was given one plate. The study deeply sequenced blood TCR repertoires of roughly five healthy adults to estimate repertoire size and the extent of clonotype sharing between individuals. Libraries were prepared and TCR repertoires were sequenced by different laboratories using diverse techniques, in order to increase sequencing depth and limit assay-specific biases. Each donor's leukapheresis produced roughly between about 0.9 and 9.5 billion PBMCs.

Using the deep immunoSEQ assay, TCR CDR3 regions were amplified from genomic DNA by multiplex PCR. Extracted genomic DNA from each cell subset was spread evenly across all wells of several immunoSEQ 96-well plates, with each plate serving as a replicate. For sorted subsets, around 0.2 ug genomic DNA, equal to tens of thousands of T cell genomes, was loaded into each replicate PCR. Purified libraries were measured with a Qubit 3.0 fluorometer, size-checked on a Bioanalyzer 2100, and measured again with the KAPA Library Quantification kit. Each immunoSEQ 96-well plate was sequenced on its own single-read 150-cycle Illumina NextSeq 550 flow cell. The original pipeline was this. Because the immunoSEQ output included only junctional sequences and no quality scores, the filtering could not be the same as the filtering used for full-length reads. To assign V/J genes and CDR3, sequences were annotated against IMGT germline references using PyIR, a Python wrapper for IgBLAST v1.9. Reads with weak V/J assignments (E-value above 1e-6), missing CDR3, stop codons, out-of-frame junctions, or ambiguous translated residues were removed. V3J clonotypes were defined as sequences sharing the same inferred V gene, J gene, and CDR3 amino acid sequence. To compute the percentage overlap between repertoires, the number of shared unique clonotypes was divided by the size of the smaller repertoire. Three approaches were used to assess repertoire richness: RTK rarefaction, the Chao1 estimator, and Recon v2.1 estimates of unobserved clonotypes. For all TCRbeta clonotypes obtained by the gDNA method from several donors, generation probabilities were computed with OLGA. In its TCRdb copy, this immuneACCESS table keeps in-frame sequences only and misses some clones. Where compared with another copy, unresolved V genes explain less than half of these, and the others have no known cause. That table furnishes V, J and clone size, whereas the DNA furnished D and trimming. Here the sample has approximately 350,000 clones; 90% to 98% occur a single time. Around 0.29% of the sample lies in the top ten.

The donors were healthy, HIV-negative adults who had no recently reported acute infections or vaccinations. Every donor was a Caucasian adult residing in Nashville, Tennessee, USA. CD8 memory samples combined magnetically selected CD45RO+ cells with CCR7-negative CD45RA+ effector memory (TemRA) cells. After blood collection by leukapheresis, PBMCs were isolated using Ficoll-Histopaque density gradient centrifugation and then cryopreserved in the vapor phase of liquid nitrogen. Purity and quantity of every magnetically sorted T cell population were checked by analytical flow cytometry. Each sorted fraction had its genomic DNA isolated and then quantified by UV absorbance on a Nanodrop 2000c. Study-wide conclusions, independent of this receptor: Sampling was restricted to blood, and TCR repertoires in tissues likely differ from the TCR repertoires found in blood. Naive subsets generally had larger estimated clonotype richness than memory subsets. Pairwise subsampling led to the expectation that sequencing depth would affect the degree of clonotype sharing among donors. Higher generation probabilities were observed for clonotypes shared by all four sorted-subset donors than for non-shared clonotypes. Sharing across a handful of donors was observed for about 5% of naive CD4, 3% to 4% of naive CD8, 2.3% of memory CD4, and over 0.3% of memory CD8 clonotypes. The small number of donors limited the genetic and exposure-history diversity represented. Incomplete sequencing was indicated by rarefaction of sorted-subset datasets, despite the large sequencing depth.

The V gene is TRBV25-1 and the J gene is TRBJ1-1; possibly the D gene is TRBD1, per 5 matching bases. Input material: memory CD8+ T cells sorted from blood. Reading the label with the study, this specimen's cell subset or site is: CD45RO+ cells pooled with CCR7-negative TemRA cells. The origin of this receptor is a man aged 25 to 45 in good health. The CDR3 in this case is CASSEWGETEAFF. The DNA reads TGTGCCAGCAGTGAATGGGGGGAAACTGAAGCTTTCTTT.